A single sample gave rise to the 29 T cell receptor beta chains below, sequenced in a study of T cells after yellow fever vaccination. TCRdb called the 5' RACE reads again in MiXCR, with one record for every CDR3 protein. The sample holds about 170,000 distinct CDR3 sequences; approximately 11% are singletons and the top ten take about 40%. Sample: CD8+ T cells sorted from PBMCs, taken 15 days after the yellow fever booster vaccination. The origin of the receptors is a man aged 18-30 years who received the YFV17D yellow fever vaccine.

The chain employs TRBV12-3 or TRBV12-4 and TRBJ2-3; tentative D call: TRBD2 (6 bases). V dropped 3 bases and J dropped 2 bases, with 9 bases sitting between them. The CDR3 is made up of 14 amino acids. CDR3 nucleotides: TGTGCCAGCAGTTTGGAGGGGAACACAGATACGCAGTATTTT. It is translated as CASSLEGNTDTQYF.

This clonotype occurred a few times. The chain carries TRBV6-2 or TRBV6-3 and TRBJ1-5; a possible D gene is TRBD1 (6 bases). Germline assignment: CDR1 MNHEY and CDR2 SVGEGT. The germline V and J ends were trimmed by 2 bases and 0 bases, with 23 bases remaining between them. The CDR3 sequence is 20 residues long. Here the CDR3 reads CASSYDYHLRQEDSNQPQHF. The CDR3 DNA reads as TGTGCCAGCAGTTACGATTACCACCTCCGACAGGAAGATAGCAATCAGCCCCAGCATTTT.

In its sample, this clonotype was seen a few times. The chain links TRBV7-6 to TRBJ1-4, with 7 bases fitting TRBD1. This CDR3 is built from 15 residues. The germline gives CDR1 SGHVS, CDR2 FNYEAQ. Losses at the gene ends were 1 base for V and 8 bases for J; bases not matched to a gene: 7. The CDR3 loop reads CASSLGSQGREKLFF. In DNA form, the CDR3 reads TGTGCCAGCAGCTTAGGTTCACAGGGGAGAGAAAAACTGTTTTTT.

Only a few counts were recorded for this clonotype. The gene calls are TRBV6-4 and TRBJ2-3, with TRBD1 as a possible D gene (5 bases). Trimming took off 4 bases at V and 0 bases at J, with 8 bases between the two ends. Germline CDR1 reads MRHNA; CDR2 reads SNTAGT. CDR3 size: 14 residues. The CDR3 protein is CASSADTSTDTQYF. The CDR3 coding sequence is TGTGCCAGCAGTGCGGACACTAGCACAGATACGCAGTATTTT.

The V and J genes are TRBV7-9 and TRBJ2-7, with unresolved D. Trimming removed 5 bases at V and 6 bases at J, with 11 bases between. Germline V gene lookup returns CDR1 SEHNR and CDR2 FQNEAQ (reference sequence). CDR3 length: 12 amino acids. In DNA form, the CDR3 reads TGTGCCAGCAGCGCAAGGTTGGGCGAGCAGTACGTC. Protein sequence: CASSARLGEQYV.

This clonotype was counted many times. This chain connects TRBV21-1 to TRBJ2-7; the DNA was not used to check the table's D call, TRBD1. TRBV21-1 is an annotated pseudogene. CDR3 length: 15 amino acids. CDR3 DNA sequence: TGTGCCAGCAGCAGGAGGACAGGGGGTCCCTACGAGCAGTACGTC. Its protein is CASSRRTGGPYEQYV.

V gene TRBV20-1 combines with J gene TRBJ2-1; D assignment may be TRBD1 or TRBD2 (5 bases each). This CDR3 has 14 residues. Germline lookup yields CDR1 DFQATT and CDR2 SNEGSKA (reference sequence). V gave up 6 bases and J gave up 3 bases, with 15 bases separating them. The CDR3: CSAYGAESYNEQFF. Written as DNA, the CDR3 is TGCAGTGCCTACGGGGCAGAGAGCTACAATGAGCAGTTCTTC.

This clonotype was seen a handful of times. The rearrangement joins TRBV7-9 to TRBJ2-5; D possibly uses TRBD1 or TRBD2 (6 bases each). The CDR3 is 16 residues long. V shed 5 bases and J shed 3 bases, with 19 bases lying between them. Germline lookup yields CDR1 SEHNR and CDR2 FQNEAQ (reference sequence). In nucleotides, the CDR3 is TGTGCCAGCAGCGACACAGGGAGGTGGGACAAAGAGACCCAGTACTTC. Its protein product is CASSDTGRWDKETQYF.

This clonotype was observed a handful of times. This chain connects TRBV6-5 to TRBJ2-6; D is unresolved. This CDR3 spans 12 amino acids. Germline assignment: CDR1 MNHEY and CDR2 SVGAGI. V was trimmed by 9 bases and J by 4 bases, leaving 7 bases between them. The CDR3 protein is CASKVGANVLTF. The CDR3 DNA reads TGTGCCAGTAAAGTAGGGGCCAACGTCCTGACTTTC.

The CDR3 is CSVDGTSEDTDTQYF. As DNA, the CDR3 is TGCAGCGTCGATGGGACTAGCGAGGACACAGATACGCAGTATTTT. The gene calls are TRBV29-1 and TRBJ2-3, with 10 bases that match TRBD2. The V gene end was trimmed by 6 bases and the J gene end by 2 bases; junction bases not matched to a gene: 8. CDR1 is SQVTM, CDR2 ANQGSEA, per germline. This CDR3 contains 15 residues.

V usage is TRBV29-1 and J usage is TRBJ2-1, with D tentatively TRBD1 (5 bases). With 4 bases removed from V and 9 bases from J, the gap between germline ends came to 13 bases. Germline V gene lookup returns CDR1 SQVTM and CDR2 ANQGSEA. The CDR3 has 12 residues. The chain's CDR3 is CSVGQGLVEQFF. CDR3 coding DNA: TGCAGCGTTGGCCAGGGTTTGGTTGAGCAGTTCTTC.

This clonotype has just a few counts. The gene calls are TRBV2 and TRBJ2-7; 8 bases line up with TRBD2. The germline V gene encodes CDR1 SNHLY and CDR2 FYNNEI. Trimming at V came to 0 bases and at J to 2 bases, leaving 3 bases not matched to a gene. The CDR3 length is 15 residues. DNA for the CDR3: TGTGCCAGCAGTGAAGCGCGGGGGGCTGCCTACGAGCAGTACTTC. Translation: CASSEARGAAYEQYF.

There are a few counts of this clonotype. The V gene is TRBV27, the J gene TRBJ1-1, with D possibly matching TRBD1 (6 bases). Germline V gene data show CDR1 as MNHEY and CDR2 as SMNVEV (reference sequence). The CDR3 is 13 amino acids. With 8 bases removed from V and 1 base from J, the gap between germline ends came to 11 bases. The CDR3 region is CASRTDRNTEAFF. The CDR3, as DNA: TGTGCCAGCCGAACGGACAGGAACACTGAAGCTTTCTTT.

This clonotype was counted between two and nine times. This chain connects TRBV4-3 to TRBJ1-2; 9 bases agree with TRBD1. The V gene's germline CDR1 is LGHNA and CDR2 YSLEER. Trimming removed 0 bases from V and 6 bases from J; junction bases left unmatched: 8. There are 16 residues in the CDR3. The CDR3: CASSQDFGTGMDGYTF. The CDR3 DNA sequence: TGCGCCAGCAGCCAAGACTTCGGGACAGGGATGGATGGCTACACCTTC.

The table lists this clonotype with a few counts. The chain links TRBV4-2 to TRBJ2-1; the D is unclear. The ends were cut back, 0 bases at V and 5 bases at J, with 8 bases in the middle. Germline assignment: CDR1 LGHNA and CDR2 YNFKEQ. CDR3 length equals 14 residues. The CDR3 bases are TGTGCCAGCAGCCAAGAAGTCACCAACAATGAGCAGTTCTTC. Protein sequence: CASSQEVTNNEQFF.

The V and J genes are TRBV6-2 or TRBV6-3 and TRBJ2-7; D not resolved. V lost 0 bases, J lost 0 bases, and 9 bases lay in between. Germline CDR1 reads MNHEY; CDR2 reads SVGEGT. There are 15 residues in the CDR3. The CDR3 DNA reads TGTGCCAGCAGTTACTCGTACAGACTCTCCTACGAGCAGTACGTC. Its translation is CASSYSYRLSYEQYV.

This clonotype was detected only a few times. This chain links TRBV28 with TRBJ2-5; either TRBD1 or TRBD2 may supply D (5 bases each). This CDR3 spans 14 amino acids. The V gene lost 7 bases and the J gene lost 3 bases, with 15 bases spanning the gap. In germline, CDR1 is MDHEN, CDR2 SYDVKM. The CDR3 loop is CASIPLGPKETQYF. DNA of the CDR3: TGTGCCAGCATCCCCCTGGGACCTAAAGAGACCCAGTACTTC.

In its sample, this clonotype was seen a few times. The chain carries TRBV7-6 and TRBJ2-3; 9 positions agree with TRBD2. Trimming cost V 5 bases and J 5 bases; bases outside gene matches: 5. The germline CDR1 and CDR2 sequences are SGHVS and FNYEAQ. This CDR3 spans 14 amino acids. The CDR3 spells CASSPRGGQDTQYF. CDR3 DNA sequence: TGTGCCAGCAGCCCGCGGGGGGGCCAAGATACGCAGTATTTT. The whole variable domain, remainder taken from reference TRBV7-6 and TRBJ2-3, is GAGVSQSPRYKVTKRGQDVALRCDPISGHVSLYWYRQALGQGPEFLTYFNYEAQQDKSGLPNDRFSAERPEGSISTLTIQRTEQRDSAMYRCASSPRGGQDTQYFGPGTRLTVL.

This chain links TRBV5-4 with TRBJ1-2; D ambiguous. In germline, CDR1 is SGHNT, CDR2 YYREEE (reference sequence). V lost 0 bases to trimming and J lost 8 bases, with 14 bases between them. The length of the CDR3 is 14 residues. The CDR3 region has the DNA TGTGCCAGCAGCTTGGGAGTCTCGGCGGGCGGCTACACCTTC. This translates into CASSLGVSAGGYTF.

This clonotype was recorded at least ten times. The genes are TRBV28 and TRBJ1-4, with TRBD1 identical over 7 bases. V dropped 8 bases and J dropped 11; count of bases not matched to a gene: 14. The CDR3 has 14 amino acids. CDR1 MDHEN and CDR2 SYDVKM come from the germline V gene. In DNA form, the CDR3 reads TGTGCCAGCGGGGCCCTCCGGGACAGCGCCAAACTGTTTTTT. Translated: CASGALRDSAKLFF.

Many counts were recorded for this clonotype. The chain joins TRBV29-1 to TRBJ2-2; TRBD2 aligns across 7 bases. Trimming cost V 2 bases and J 4 bases; bases outside gene matches: 4. Germline V gene lookup returns CDR1 SQVTM and CDR2 ANQGSEA. CDR3 length: 14 amino acids. CDR3 loop: CSVERGEGTGELFF. In DNA, the CDR3 is TGCAGCGTTGAACGAGGGGAGGGCACCGGGGAGCTGTTTTTT.

This clonotype was counted only a few times. This chain uses TRBV4-3 with TRBJ1-1; the D gene is possibly TRBD1 (6 bases). The V gene lost 0 bases and the J gene lost 1 base, with 12 bases spanning the gap. The germline V gene has CDR1 LGHNA and CDR2 YSLEER. The CDR3 is made up of 16 amino acids. CDR3 DNA sequence: TGCGCCAGCAGCCAAGACGGTCCCAGGGGGAACACTGAAGCTTTCTTT. This encodes CASSQDGPRGNTEAFF.

CDR3 DNA sequence: TGTGCCAGCAGCTGGGACAGGGTCGGTCGCAATCAGCCCCAGCATTTT. Translating it yields CASSWDRVGRNQPQHF. The chain uses TRBV7-9 and TRBJ1-5, with 9 bases lining up with TRBD1. CDR1 is SEHNR and CDR2 is FQNEAQ in the germline V gene (reference sequence). Trimming at V came to 4 bases and at J to 2 bases, leaving 6 bases not matched to a gene. This CDR3 spans 16 amino acids.

The genes are TRBV28 and TRBJ1-1, with D unclear. This CDR3 has 13 residues. The germline V and J ends were trimmed by 7 bases and 1 base, with 10 bases remaining between them. The germline V gene encodes CDR1 MDHEN and CDR2 SYDVKM. Here the CDR3 DNA reads TGTGCCAGCACCTTGGGCTGGAACACTGAAGCTTTCTTT. Its translation: CASTLGWNTEAFF.

V is TRBV12-3 or TRBV12-4 and J is TRBJ2-7, with 8 bases identical to TRBD2. This CDR3 contains 12 residues. V was pared by 6 bases and J by 10 bases, with 8 bases of the junction left unmatched. Here the CDR3 reads CASSRTSQDQYF. DNA of the CDR3: TGTGCCAGCAGCCGGACTAGCCAGGATCAGTACTTC.

This rearrangement joins TRBV4-3 to TRBJ1-5; D call uncertain. The CDR3 extends over 15 amino acids. Germline V gene lookup returns CDR1 LGHNA and CDR2 YSLEER. Trimming pared 0 bases from V and 3 bases from J, leaving 9 bases between. In nucleotides, the CDR3 is TGCGCCAGCAGCCAAGACGCGGTGCCCAATCAGCCCCAGCATTTT. Translating gives CASSQDAVPNQPQHF.

The chain joins TRBV10-3 to TRBJ1-2; 7 nucleotides line up with TRBD1. J gave up 2 bases and V 6 bases, and 6 bases lay outside the gene matches. This CDR3 contains 14 residues. Germline CDR1 ENHRY, CDR2 SYGVKD. This CDR3 is CAIRTPGGNYGYTF. In DNA, the CDR3 is TGTGCCATCAGGACTCCAGGGGGAAACTATGGCTACACCTTC.

The CDR3 sequence is CASSLLERGTTDTQYF. CDR3 sequence (DNA): TGTGCCAGCAGCTTACTCGAGCGGGGGACCACAGATACGCAGTATTTT. The chain combines TRBV7-9 with TRBJ2-3; 8 bases line up with TRBD2. Germline loops: CDR1 SEHNR, CDR2 FQNEAQ (reference sequence). The length of the CDR3 is 16 residues. The V and J ends lost 2 bases and 2 bases, in that order; junction bases with no gene match: 6.

This clonotype was seen more than once but under ten times. The rearrangement uses TRBV29-1 and TRBJ2-1, with no clear D. This CDR3 spans 10 amino acids. Germline lookup yields CDR1 SQVTM and CDR2 ANQGSEA. Trimming stripped 7 bases from V and 6 bases from J, with 7 bases between. The CDR3 DNA reads as TGCAGCGGGTGGATCAATGAGCAGTTCTTC. Amino acid sequence: CSGWINEQFF.